The rows below give T cell receptor beta chains drawn from one sample of a study of blood T cell repertoires in COVID-19. Clones were read by immunoSEQ multiplex PCR, and TCRdb kept only the in-frame ones, dropping some. The sample holds approximately 140,000 clones, over 70% seen once. Sequencing input: peripheral blood. These receptors all come from a man aged 60 to 75 with active or convalescent COVID-19. Both conserved end residues are part of each CDR3. A D gene is named only where the DNA matches it firmly. Some rows mark clone size as missing; the rest say once, few, many or name a class of expanded clone.

D	size	V	J	DNA	CDR3
-	many	TRBV29-1	TRBJ2-2	TGCAGCGTTGAAGACGGCAGGGCTCACGGGGAGCTGTTTTTT	CSVEDGRAHGELFF
-	-	TRBV7-9	TRBJ2-7	TGTGCCAGCAGCTTTGAGTACGAGCAGTACTTC	CASSFEYEQYF
-	-	TRBV10-3	TRBJ1-1	TGTGCCAGCGAGGACCGACAGTACATGAACACTGAAGCTTTCTTT	CASEDRQYMNTEAFF
TRBD1	-	TRBV5-1	TRBJ2-1	TGCGCCAGCAGTTGGGGACAGGGGGCGAATGAGCAGTTCTTC	CASSWGQGANEQFF
TRBD1	-	TRBV28	TRBJ1-4	TGTGCCAGCAGTCCCCCTGGACAGGGTCTAAAGGAAAAACTGTTTTTT	CASSPPGQGLKEKLFF
TRBD2	-	TRBV19	TRBJ2-7	TGTGCCAGTAGTATTGGGCTAGCGGGACGCTACTCCTACGAGCAGTACTTC	CASSIGLAGRYSYEQYF
TRBD2	-	TRBV10-3	TRBJ2-7	TGTGCCATCAGTCTTACTAGCGGGAGCGGCGAGCAGTACTTC	CAISLTSGSGEQYF
-	-	TRBV19	TRBJ2-3	TGTGCCAGTAGTATGACGGGAACTAGCACAGATACGCAGTATTTT	CASSMTGTSTDTQYF
-	-	TRBV6-1	TRBJ2-5	TGTGCCAGCAGTGAATCCCCGGGTGAGACCCAGTACTTC	CASSESPGETQYF
-	-	TRBV7-2	TRBJ1-6	TGTGCCAGCAGCTTAGCTGGGAGGGAGAATTCACCCCTCCACTTT	CASSLAGRENSPLHF
-	-	TRBV18	TRBJ2-7	TGTGCCAGCTCACCACGGGAGTACGAGCAGTACTTC	CASSPREYEQYF
TRBD1	-	TRBV3-1/TRBV3-2	TRBJ2-1	TGTGCCAGCAGCCCGAGGGACAGGGGAGGGAATGAGCAGTTCTTC	CASSPRDRGGNEQFF
-	-	TRBV10-2	TRBJ1-2	TGCGCCAGCAGGACAGGAAGGGATGGCTACACCTTC	CASRTGRDGYTF
-	-	TRBV28	TRBJ2-5	TGTGCCAGCAGAGAGACCCGGGAGAGTCGGCAAGAGACCCAGTACTTC	CASRETRESRQETQYF
TRBD2	-	TRBV4-1	TRBJ2-1	TGCGCCAGCAGCCAAGTTCTAGCGGGAGCCTCCTACAATGAGCAGTTCTTC	CASSQVLAGASYNEQFF
TRBD1	-	TRBV28	TRBJ1-3	TGTGCCAGCAGCAGGGACAGGGCCCGCAACACCATATATTTT	CASSRDRARNTIYF
TRBD2	-	TRBV7-2	TRBJ2-1	TGTGCCAGCAGCCCCGGGGCTAGCGGGGAATACAATGAGCAGTTCTTC	CASSPGASGEYNEQFF
TRBD2	-	TRBV4-1	TRBJ2-5	TGCGCCAGCAACCCGGGGACTAGCGGGAGAGAGACCCAGTACTTC	CASNPGTSGRETQYF
TRBD1	-	TRBV6-5	TRBJ1-1	TGTGCCAGCAGTTCGGACAGGGGTGAAGCTTTCTTT	CASSSDRGEAFF
-	-	TRBV9	TRBJ1-1	TGTGCCAGCAGCGCGGGGTCTTCCCCGAACACTGAAGCTTTCTTT	CASSAGSSPNTEAFF
-	-	TRBV11-2	TRBJ2-2	TGTGCCAGCAGCTTACTTGCGTCTAACACCGGGGAGCTGTTTTTT	CASSLLASNTGELFF
-	-	TRBV28	TRBJ2-7	TGTGCCAGCACTCGGAGAGACGAGCAGTACTTC	CASTRRDEQYF
-	-	TRBV6-1	TRBJ1-3	TGTGCCAGCAGTGAAGCGGGACAAAAATTTAGAAACACCATATATTTT	CASSEAGQKFRNTIYF
-	-	TRBV12-3/TRBV12-4	TRBJ2-5	TGTGCCAGCAGTTTAGGCAGCCAAGAGACCCAGTACTTC	CASSLGSQETQYF
-	once	TRBV11-2	TRBJ1-2	TGTGCCAGCAGCTTAGAATCTCGGTTTTATGGCTACACCTTC	CASSLESRFYGYTF
TRBD2	-	TRBV28	TRBJ2-7	TGTGCCAGCAGTTTGCTAGCGGGAAACTACGAGCAGTACTTC	CASSLLAGNYEQYF
-	-	TRBV1	TRBJ2-1	TGCACCAGCAGCCAAGCTAGGACTAGCGTAATTTACAATGAGCAGTTCTTC	CTSSQARTSVIYNEQFF
-	-	TRBV5-1	TRBJ2-2	TGCGCCAGCAGCTCCAGGACAGACACCGGGGAGCTGTTTTTT	CASSSRTDTGELFF
-	-	TRBV15	TRBJ1-3	TGTGCCACCAGCAGAGATGTGCGCTCTGGAAACACCATATATTTT	CATSRDVRSGNTIYF
-	-	TRBV6-1	TRBJ1-2	TGTGCCAGCAGTGAAGAGGGCAGGGCCCCCTATGGCTACACCTTC	CASSEEGRAPYGYTF
-	-	TRBV7-9	TRBJ1-1	TGTGCCAGCAGCTTAGCATTCCGCGCTGAAGCTTTCTTT	CASSLAFRAEAFF
-	-	TRBV5-1	TRBJ2-2	TGCGCCAGCAGCTTGTTCGCGGACACCGGGGAGCTGTTTTTT	CASSLFADTGELFF
-	-	TRBV5-1	TRBJ2-1	TGCGCCAGCAACTTAGACAGAAACAATGAGCAGTTCTTC	CASNLDRNNEQFF
-	once	TRBV6-5	TRBJ1-4	TGTGCCAGCAGTCCTGCAACTAATGAAAAACTGTTTTTT	CASSPATNEKLFF
TRBD2	-	TRBV6-2/TRBV6-3	TRBJ2-1	TGTGCCAGCAGTCCCCGAGGACTAGCGAGCTCCTACAATGAGCAGTTCTTC	CASSPRGLASSYNEQFF
TRBD1	once	TRBV5-1	TRBJ1-1	TGCGCCAGCAGCGACAGGGGAGGAACTGAAGCTTTCTTT	CASSDRGGTEAFF
TRBD1	-	TRBV7-2	TRBJ2-7	TGTGCCAGCAGCATGGACAGGGGGCCCGAGCAGTACTTC	CASSMDRGPEQYF
TRBD2	-	TRBV14	TRBJ2-3	TGTGCCAGCAGCCATGGAGGGAGGGAAGATACGCAGTATTTT	CASSHGGREDTQYF
TRBD2	-	TRBV9	TRBJ2-1	TGTGCCAGCAGCGTAGAGTTGCGGGAGCCTGGGAATGAGCAGTTCTTC	CASSVELREPGNEQFF
-	-	TRBV6-5	TRBJ2-7	TGTGCCAGCAGTACAGGGCACATTGAGCAGTACTTC	CASSTGHIEQYF
-	-	TRBV14	TRBJ2-2	TGTGCCAGCAGCCAAGATCGAAGGAGGGGACGTCGAACCGGGGAGCTGTTTTTT	CASSQDRRRGRRTGELFF
TRBD1	once	TRBV11-2	TRBJ2-3	TGTGCCAGCAGCCGAAACTTCGACAGGGGGAAAGGAGATACGCAGTATTTT	CASSRNFDRGKGDTQYF
-	-	TRBV5-1	TRBJ1-6	TGCGCCAGCAGCTTTGAGCCGAACGCTAATTCACCCCTCCACTTT	CASSFEPNANSPLHF
TRBD1	-	TRBV28	TRBJ1-1	TGTGCCAGCAGGGATGACAGGGGTGTTAAGAACACTGAAGCTTTCTTT	CASRDDRGVKNTEAFF
-	-	TRBV6-5	TRBJ1-2	TGTGCCAGCAGGACTACCGGACTCTATGGCTACACCTTC	CASRTTGLYGYTF
TRBD2	-	TRBV6-1	TRBJ2-1	TGTGCCAGCAGTGTAGCGGGAGGGAACAATGAGCAGTTCTTC	CASSVAGGNNEQFF
-	-	TRBV7-9	TRBJ2-1	TGTGCCAGCAGTCCGAAGCGGAGGGTGGACAATGAGCAGTTCTTC	CASSPKRRVDNEQFF
-	-	TRBV18	TRBJ2-7	TGTGCCAGCTCGGACAGCTCCTACGAGCAGTACTTC	CASSDSSYEQYF